This T cell receptor beta chain comes out of a study of T cell repertoires in cytomegalovirus infection. Study overall: Well-studied HLA-B-restricted epitopes and recently identified HLA-C-restricted epitopes of CMV were both used in the study. CMV infection plus the matching HLA type was flagged by public TCR beta signatures.

TCRdb redid the calling of the reads with MiXCR, one entry per CDR3 protein. The sample includes about 220,000 distinct CDR3 sequences, roughly two fifths of them seen just once. Only one count was recorded for this clonotype. The target antigen is unknown. The V and J ends lost 5 bases and 11 bases respectively, with 15 bases between them. The CDR3 length is 12 residues. Overall study findings and caveats: The study found HLA-C-restricted CMV-specific TCR beta clonotypes dominating the ex vivo response.

This chain joins TRBV12-3 or TRBV12-4 and TRBJ1-1; maybe TRBD1 (5 bases). This sequence originates from a human donor in good health (CMV status not recorded). Some clones in this sample may be carry-over from other donors' samples. Specimen: CD8+ T cells from cultured PBMCs, collected from culture after CMV antigen stimulation. The CDR3 loop is CASSPSGAMAFF. The CDR3 nucleotides read TGTGCCAGCAGTCCTAGTGGGGCGATGGCTTTCTTT.